Listed below are T cell receptor beta chains from one sample, sequenced in a study of CD8 T cells in Susac syndrome. MiXCR was run by TCRdb on the immunoSEQ multiplex PCR reads, yielding one entry per CDR3 protein. The table shows about 82,000 distinct CDR3 sequences, with roughly 96% occurring only once. Sequenced input: CD8+ T cells from PBMCs. The receptors here all came from a human donor with Susac syndrome. CDR3s include the opening cysteine and the closing phenylalanine or tryptophan. D genes are given only for firm matches. Only part of the rows carry a size: once, few, many, or a class if the clone is expanded.

j_gene | d_gene | v_gene | abundance | CDR3nt | CDR3aa
TRBJ1-2 | NA | TRBV12-3/TRBV12-4 | NA | TGTGCCAGCAGTTTGGGCGGGATCGGGGACTATGGCTACACCTTC | CASSLGGIGDYGYTF
TRBJ1-6 | TRBD1 | TRBV7-9 | NA | TGTGCCAGCAGCTACGGACAGGGGGATTCACCCCTCCACTTT | CASSYGQGDSPLHF
TRBJ2-5 | TRBD1 | TRBV4-1 | NA | TGCGCCAGCAGCCAAGGGTGGCAGGGGGTACAAGAGACCCAGTACTTC | CASSQGWQGVQETQYF
TRBJ1-1 | NA | TRBV5-6 | NA | TGTGCCAGCAGCTTGGCCACGGGAACAGGCCTAGGGGACACTGAAGCTTTCTTT | CASSLATGTGLGDTEAFF
TRBJ1-6 | NA | TRBV30 | once | TGTGCCTGGAGTGGGGGGGATGCACCCCTCCACTTT | CAWSGGDAPLHF
TRBJ2-5 | NA | TRBV5-1 | NA | TGCGCCAGCAGCTTTTCCAGCCTAAGCCAAGAGACCCAGTACTTC | CASSFSSLSQETQYF
TRBJ2-1 | NA | TRBV12-3/TRBV12-4 | NA | TGTGCCAGCAGCCCAGGTGTGGGCAGAATCCGCAGCTCCTACAATGAGCAGTTCTTC | CASSPGVGRIRSSYNEQFF
TRBJ1-1 | TRBD1 | TRBV19 | NA | TGTGCCAGTAGTATAGGGGGACAGGACTTCTATGAAGCTTTCTTT | CASSIGGQDFYEAFF
TRBJ2-1 | NA | TRBV5-1 | NA | TGCGCCAGCAGCCTACCTCCGGGGAATGAGCAGTTCTTC | CASSLPPGNEQFF
TRBJ1-1 | NA | TRBV30 | NA | TGTGCCTGGAGTGTACCTCCGAACACTGAAGCTTTCTTT | CAWSVPPNTEAFF
TRBJ2-1 | NA | TRBV19 | NA | TGTGCCAGTAGTATTGTACCGTACAATGAGCAGTTCTTC | CASSIVPYNEQFF
TRBJ1-6 | TRBD1 | TRBV9 | NA | TGTGCCAGCAGTGCCGACAGGGGGGATTCACCCCTCCACTTT | CASSADRGDSPLHF
TRBJ2-7 | NA | TRBV5-4 | NA | TGTGCCAGCAGCTATGGACAGTCCTACGAGCAGTACTTC | CASSYGQSYEQYF
TRBJ2-7 | TRBD2 | TRBV15 | once | TGTGCCACCAGCGGGTCGACTAGCGGGGAACCTCCTAACGAGCAGTACTTC | CATSGSTSGEPPNEQYF
TRBJ1-2 | TRBD1 | TRBV6-5 | NA | TGTGCCAGCAGGATGACAGGGGGCGTCGACTATGGCTACACCTTC | CASRMTGGVDYGYTF
TRBJ1-1 | NA | TRBV11-1 | NA | TGTGCCAGCAGCTTAGCAGGGATCGCTGAAGCTTTCTTT | CASSLAGIAEAFF
TRBJ1-2 | NA | TRBV2 | NA | TGTGCCAGCCTCCTAAATGGCTACACCTTC | CASLLNGYTF
TRBJ1-1 | NA | TRBV19 | NA | TGTGCCAGTAGTATAAAGGGGAACACTGAAGCTTTCTTT | CASSIKGNTEAFF
TRBJ2-3 | NA | TRBV27 | NA | TGTGCCAGCAGGCACGGGTCGACAGATACGCAGTATTTT | CASRHGSTDTQYF
TRBJ1-2 | NA | TRBV3-1 | NA | TGTGCCAGCAGCCAGAAGGACAGTCTTAACTATGGCTACACCTTC | CASSQKDSLNYGYTF
TRBJ2-3 | TRBD2 | TRBV5-1 | NA | TGCGCCAGCAGCGGAGCGGGGGGCACAGATACGCAGTATTTT | CASSGAGGTDTQYF
TRBJ1-2 | NA | TRBV29-1 | NA | TGCAGCGTTGGTGCAGGGTTCGGCTATGGCTACACCTTC | CSVGAGFGYGYTF
TRBJ2-5 | TRBD1 | TRBV6-7 | NA | TGTGCCAGCAGTTACTCTCACAGGGGCGGAGAGACCCAGTACTTC | CASSYSHRGGETQYF
TRBJ1-3 | NA | TRBV25-1 | NA | TGTGCCAGCAGTGAATTCATTGGTGGAAACACCATATATTTT | CASSEFIGGNTIYF
TRBJ1-6 | NA | TRBV28 | NA | TGTGCCAGCAGTTTAGACAAGTCGAGTACCTATAATTCACCCCTCCACTTT | CASSLDKSSTYNSPLHF
TRBJ2-2 | NA | TRBV4-3 | NA | TGCGCCAGCAGCCAAGAGATAGGCGTGAACACCGGGGAGCTGTTTTTT | CASSQEIGVNTGELFF
TRBJ2-3 | NA | TRBV11-1 | NA | TGTGCCAGCAGCCCCGACCCGCTTAGCACAGATACGCAGTATTTT | CASSPDPLSTDTQYF
TRBJ2-7 | NA | TRBV7-2 | NA | TGTGCCAGCAGCTTAGAGCCCCAGGGGAAAGACGAGCAGTACTTC | CASSLEPQGKDEQYF
TRBJ2-3 | TRBD2 | TRBV3-1 | NA | TGTGCCAGCAGCCAAGGTGGCGGGGGGACAGATACGCAGTATTTT | CASSQGGGGTDTQYF
TRBJ2-1 | NA | TRBV20-1 | NA | TGCAGTGCTAGGCCGACTAGTCTCAATGAGCAGTTCTTC | CSARPTSLNEQFF
TRBJ1-2 | NA | TRBV5-1 | NA | TGCGCCAGCAGTCCTGCCGGGACCAACGGGGGCTACACCTTC | CASSPAGTNGGYTF
TRBJ1-1 | NA | TRBV15 | NA | TGTGCCACCAGCTTGTTTTCGGGGGAGAGCACTGAAGCTTTCTTT | CATSLFSGESTEAFF
TRBJ2-3 | NA | TRBV7-6 | NA | TGTGCCAGCAGCTTAGCGGCGGGGGCCTCAGATACGCAGTATTTT | CASSLAAGASDTQYF
TRBJ1-4 | NA | TRBV7-6 | NA | TGTGCCAGCAGCCGCACACAGGGAGTTAATGAAAAACTGTTTTTT | CASSRTQGVNEKLFF
TRBJ2-5 | NA | TRBV29-1 | NA | TGCAGCGTTGACAGGGCCCAAGAGACCCAGTACTTC | CSVDRAQETQYF
TRBJ1-1 | NA | TRBV4-1 | NA | TGCGCCAGCAGCCAGACGGCCGCGCCGAACACTGAAGCTTTCTTT | CASSQTAAPNTEAFF
TRBJ2-1 | NA | TRBV7-9 | NA | TGTGCCAGCAGCTTACGGGCCTACAATGAGCAGTTCTTC | CASSLRAYNEQFF
TRBJ2-1 | NA | TRBV7-2 | NA | TGTGCCAGCAGCTTAGCGGCCGGCGGGTACAATGAGCAGTTCTTC | CASSLAAGGYNEQFF
TRBJ2-5 | TRBD1 | TRBV5-6 | NA | TGTGCCAGCAGTTTTGGACAGGGCCAAGAGACCCAGTACTTC | CASSFGQGQETQYF
TRBJ1-4 | NA | TRBV6-1 | NA | TGTGCCAGCAGTGAACGAAATGAAAAACTGTTTTTT | CASSERNEKLFF
TRBJ1-5 | NA | TRBV15 | NA | TGTGCCACAAGACAGACAGCCAGGAATCAGCCCCAGCATTTT | CATRQTARNQPQHF
TRBJ1-1 | NA | TRBV4-1 | NA | TGCGCCAGCAGCCGCGGGAGACTAGGAAGAGGCACTGAAGCTTTCTTT | CASSRGRLGRGTEAFF
TRBJ1-2 | NA | TRBV7-9 | NA | TGTGCCAGCAGCCCCAACGACTACAGCTATGGCTACACCTTC | CASSPNDYSYGYTF
TRBJ2-2 | TRBD1 | TRBV10-3 | NA | TGTGCCATCAGTGAGTCGGACAGGGGGGAAGCGAACACCGGGGAGCTGTTTTTT | CAISESDRGEANTGELFF
TRBJ1-6 | TRBD1 | TRBV20-1 | NA | TGCAGTGCTTCGGACAGGGGGCCACGGTCACCCCTCCACTTT | CSASDRGPRSPLHF
TRBJ1-1 | NA | TRBV6-5 | NA | TGTGCCAGCAGTTACGAATCGAACACTGAAGCTTTCTTT | CASSYESNTEAFF
TRBJ1-2 | NA | TRBV27 | NA | TGTGCCAGCTCCCCGGGGGGTGGCTATGGCTACACCTTC | CASSPGGGYGYTF
TRBJ1-2 | NA | TRBV6-5 | NA | TGTGCCAGCAGTTACGCCGGGGCAGCGGTTGGCTACACCTTC | CASSYAGAAVGYTF
TRBJ1-1 | TRBD1 | TRBV23-1 | NA | TGCGCCAGCAGTCAATCGAGGTGCAGGGGGCCTACTGAAGCTTTCTTT | CASSQSRCRGPTEAFF
TRBJ2-5 | NA | TRBV7-2 | NA | TGTGCCAGCAGCTTAACACCAGAGACCCAGTACTTC | CASSLTPETQYF
TRBJ2-1 | TRBD1 | TRBV11-2 | NA | TGTGCCAGCAGTTCCGGGACAGGGGTGAACGATGAGCAGTTCTTC | CASSSGTGVNDEQFF
TRBJ2-1 | TRBD2 | TRBV4-3 | NA | TGCGCCAGCAGCCAGGCCCTAGCGGGGCATTACAATGAGCAGTTCTTC | CASSQALAGHYNEQFF
TRBJ2-7 | TRBD1 | TRBV14 | NA | TGTGCCAGCAGCCAAGACAGGGGGCCAGGCGAGCAGTACTTC | CASSQDRGPGEQYF
TRBJ1-2 | NA | TRBV27 | NA | TGTGCCAGCAGTTTATCGAGGGGGTTGGATGGCTACACCTTC | CASSLSRGLDGYTF
TRBJ1-2 | TRBD1 | TRBV6-2/TRBV6-3 | NA | TGTGCCAGCAACGACAGGGGGAGGCCTGGCTACACCTTC | CASNDRGRPGYTF